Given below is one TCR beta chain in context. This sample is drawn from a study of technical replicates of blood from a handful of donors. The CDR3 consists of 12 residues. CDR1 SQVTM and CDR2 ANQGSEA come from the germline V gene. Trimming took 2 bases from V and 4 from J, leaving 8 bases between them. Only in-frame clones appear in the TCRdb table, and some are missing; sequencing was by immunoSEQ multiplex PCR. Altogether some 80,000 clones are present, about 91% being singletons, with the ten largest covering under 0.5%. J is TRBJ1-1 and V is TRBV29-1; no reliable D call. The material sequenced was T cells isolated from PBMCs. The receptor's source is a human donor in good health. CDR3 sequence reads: CSVEPLGTEAFF. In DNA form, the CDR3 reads TGCAGCGTTGAACCCCTAGGCACTGAAGCTTTCTTT.